This T cell receptor (beta chain) was sequenced for a study of blood T cell repertoires in COVID-19. Study-wide background: Sites in the United States, Italy and Spain provided acute and convalescent COVID-19 samples.

CDR3 length equals 15 residues. Trimming took off 3 bases at V and 0 bases at J, with 9 bases between the two ends. Germline V gene sequence: CDR1 KGHSH, CDR2 LQKENI. Donors were grouped by their self-reported clinical history. Original data processing: Amplification from reference gene primers served as the basis for estimated nucleated cell counts. Repertoires were generated with immunoSEQ multiplex PCR, while TCRdb's copy carries only in-frame clones and drops some. The V and J calls and clone size are taken from that table; D and trimming were inferred from the DNA. The sample has about 200,000 clones, more than 65% seen once. This clone was detected ten times or more.

The clonotype was recovered from a man in his forties who had recovered from COVID-19. The V gene is TRBV18, the J gene TRBJ1-3; no clear D gene. Sequenced: PBMCs or T cells enriched from blood (not recorded which). This chain's CDR3 is CASSPSRSSGNTIYF. The CDR3 DNA reads as TGTGCCAGCTCACCGTCTCGGAGCTCTGGAAACACCATATATTTT.